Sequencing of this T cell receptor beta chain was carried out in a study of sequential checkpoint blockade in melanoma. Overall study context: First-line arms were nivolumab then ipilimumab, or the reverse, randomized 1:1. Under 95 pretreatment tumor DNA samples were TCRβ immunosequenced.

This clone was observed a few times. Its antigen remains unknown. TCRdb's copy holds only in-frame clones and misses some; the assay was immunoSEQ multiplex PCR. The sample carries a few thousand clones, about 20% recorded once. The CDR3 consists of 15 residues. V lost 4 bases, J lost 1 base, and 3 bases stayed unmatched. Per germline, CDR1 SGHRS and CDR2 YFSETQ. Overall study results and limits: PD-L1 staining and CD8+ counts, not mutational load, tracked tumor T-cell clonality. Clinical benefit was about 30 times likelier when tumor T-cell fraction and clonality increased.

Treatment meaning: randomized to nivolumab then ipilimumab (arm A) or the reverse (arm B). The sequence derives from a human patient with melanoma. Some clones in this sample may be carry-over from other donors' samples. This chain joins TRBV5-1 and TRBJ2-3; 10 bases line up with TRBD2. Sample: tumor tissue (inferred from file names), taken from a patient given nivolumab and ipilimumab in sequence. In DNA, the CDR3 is TGCGCCAGCAGCGAAACTAGCGGGGGCACAGATACGCAGTATTTT. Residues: CASSETSGGTDTQYF.